The TCR beta chain under discussion was sequenced for a study of blood T cell repertoires in COVID-19. Study background: Samples taken during acute and convalescent COVID-19 were collected in the United States, Italy and Spain.

Clinical history reported by participants formed the basis on which cohorts were assigned. What the recovered Cohort 3 donors had was two negative PCRs, clearance, or symptom resolution. Here immunoSEQ multiplex PCR was the method, and the copy in TCRdb shows in-frame clones only, minus some. The table lists a few hundred thousand clones, 85% to 90% of them singletons. Sequencing used PBMCs or T cells enriched from blood (not recorded which). The sequence was obtained from a man younger than 40 who had recovered from COVID-19.

The CDR3 is CASSIGAGGTEAFF. CDR3 DNA sequence: TGTGCCAGCAGTATTGGCGCCGGCGGCACTGAAGCTTTCTTT. The chain has TRBV28 and TRBJ1-1; D unresolved. The CDR3 loop spans 14 amino acids. V dropped 5 bases and J dropped 4 bases, with 14 bases sitting between them. Germline CDR1 reads MDHEN; CDR2 reads SYDVKM.